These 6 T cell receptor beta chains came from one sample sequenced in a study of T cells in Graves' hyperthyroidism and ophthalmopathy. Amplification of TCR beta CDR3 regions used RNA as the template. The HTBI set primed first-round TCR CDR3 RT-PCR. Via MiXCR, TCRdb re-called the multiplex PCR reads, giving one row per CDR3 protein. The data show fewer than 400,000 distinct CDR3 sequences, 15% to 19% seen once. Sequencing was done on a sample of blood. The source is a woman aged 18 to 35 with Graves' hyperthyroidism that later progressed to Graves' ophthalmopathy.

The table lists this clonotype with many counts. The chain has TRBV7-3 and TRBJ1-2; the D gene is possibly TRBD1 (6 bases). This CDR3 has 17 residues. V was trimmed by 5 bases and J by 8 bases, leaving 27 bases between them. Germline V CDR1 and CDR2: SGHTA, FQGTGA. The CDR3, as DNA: TGTGCCAGCAGCCCGGGGGCAGGCGACTTTGTAACTCGCGGCTACACCTTC. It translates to CASSPGAGDFVTRGYTF.

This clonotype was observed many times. CDR3: CASSETRPNWTF. The CDR3 nucleotides read TGTGCCAGCAGTGAAACTCGTCCGAACTGGACCTTC. The V gene is TRBV2, the J gene TRBJ1-2; D is undetermined. Germline V gives CDR1 SNHLY, CDR2 FYNNEI. V lost 2 bases and J 14 bases, leaving 15 bases between the germline ends. The CDR3 is 12 residues long.

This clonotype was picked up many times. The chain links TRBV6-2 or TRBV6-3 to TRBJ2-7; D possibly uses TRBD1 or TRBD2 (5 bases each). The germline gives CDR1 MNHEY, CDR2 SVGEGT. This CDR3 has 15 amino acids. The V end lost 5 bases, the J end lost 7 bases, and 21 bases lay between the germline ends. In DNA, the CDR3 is TGTGCCAGCAGTCCGCTCGGTGGGACCTTAGGTGAGCAGTACTTC. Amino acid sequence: CASSPLGGTLGEQYF.

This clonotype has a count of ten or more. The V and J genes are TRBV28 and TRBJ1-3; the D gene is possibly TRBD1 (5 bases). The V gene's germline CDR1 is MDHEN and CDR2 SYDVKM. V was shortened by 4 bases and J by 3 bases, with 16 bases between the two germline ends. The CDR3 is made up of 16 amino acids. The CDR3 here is CASSWPGAVVGNTIYF. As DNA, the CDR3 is TGTGCCAGCAGTTGGCCTGGGGCAGTCGTTGGAAACACCATATATTTT.

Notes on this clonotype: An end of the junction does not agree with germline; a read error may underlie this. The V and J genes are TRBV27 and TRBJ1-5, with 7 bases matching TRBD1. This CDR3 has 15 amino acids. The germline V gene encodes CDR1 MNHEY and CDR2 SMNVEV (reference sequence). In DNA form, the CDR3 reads TGTGTCAGCAGTTCAAGACAGGGACGCAACCAGCCCCAGCATTTT. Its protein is CVSSSRQGRNQPQHF.

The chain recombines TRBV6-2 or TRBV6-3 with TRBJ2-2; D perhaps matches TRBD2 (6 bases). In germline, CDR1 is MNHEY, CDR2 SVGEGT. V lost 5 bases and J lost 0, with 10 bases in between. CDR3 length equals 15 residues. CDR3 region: CASSAGTANTGELFF. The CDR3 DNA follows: TGTGCCAGCAGTGCTGGGACTGCGAACACCGGGGAGCTGTTTTTT.